This entry lists 21 T cell receptor beta chains sequenced from one sample in a study of CD8 T cells in ankylosing spondylitis. TCRdb reprocessed the 5' RACE reads with MiXCR, giving one entry per CDR3 protein. Of some 240,000 distinct CDR3 sequences listed, over 15% were seen once; the top ten hold about a third. Sample: blood, either unsorted or a sorted T cell fraction (not recorded which). Source of these receptors: a male donor with ankylosing spondylitis or in good health (not recorded which).

This clonotype has more than one count but fewer than ten. The chain carries TRBV29-1 and TRBJ2-7; 8 bases line up with TRBD1. There are 13 residues in the CDR3. The germline gives CDR1 SQVTM, CDR2 ANQGSEA. V shed 4 bases and J 3 bases; nucleotides not matched to a gene: 5. CDR3 sequence reads: CSVVGQGGYEQYF. The CDR3 region has the DNA TGCAGCGTTGTTGGACAGGGAGGCTACGAGCAGTACTTC.

This clonotype was counted between two and nine times. The chain uses TRBV10-3 and TRBJ2-7, with 14 bases that match TRBD2. V was pared by 0 bases and J by 1 base, with 5 bases of the junction left unmatched. The CDR3 totals 18 residues. Germline V CDR1 and CDR2: ENHRY, SYGVKD. DNA of the CDR3: TGTGCCATCAGTGAGTCCGGGACTAGCGGGAGTCTTTCCTACGAGCAGTACTTC. Encoded protein: CAISESGTSGSLSYEQYF.

This clonotype has just a few counts. The chain couples TRBV20-1 to TRBJ2-2; D call uncertain. In germline, CDR1 is DFQATT, CDR2 SNEGSKA (reference sequence). Trimming took 5 bases from V and 3 from J, leaving 16 bases between them. The CDR3 totals 15 residues. The DNA of the CDR3 is TGCAGTGCTCCGCCCGGCAGCGCGGACACCGGGGAGCTGTTTTTT. Protein sequence: CSAPPGSADTGELFF.

This clonotype was detected only a few times. The chain recombines TRBV4-3 with TRBJ2-1, with 7 bases fitting TRBD1. The length of the CDR3 is 14 residues. The germline CDR1 and CDR2 sequences are LGHNA and YSLEER. V lost 1 base, J lost 5 bases, and 2 bases stayed unmatched. The CDR3 region is CASSQGTGNNEQFF. In DNA form, the CDR3 reads TGCGCCAGCAGCCAAGGGACAGGCAACAATGAGCAGTTCTTC.

The CDR3 sequence: CSAQRAGIEETQYF. Written as DNA, the CDR3 is TGCAGCGCCCAACGGGCAGGTATCGAAGAGACCCAGTACTTC. The V call is TRBV29-1, the J call TRBJ2-5; D not certain. Trimming pared 7 bases from V and 3 bases from J, leaving 18 bases between. Germline V CDR1 and CDR2: SQVTM, ANQGSEA. CDR3 size: 14 residues. The variable domain in full, completed from reference TRBV29-1 and TRBJ2-5, reads SAVISQKPSRDICQRGTSLTIQCQVDSQVTMMFWYRQQPGQSLTLIATANQGSEATYESGFVIDKFPISRPNLTFSTLTVSNMSPEDSSIYLCSAQRAGIEETQYFGPGTRLLVL.

This clonotype was counted at least ten times. The chain has TRBV29-1 and TRBJ2-2; D ambiguous. V was shortened by 3 bases and J by 0 bases, with 8 bases between the two germline ends. This CDR3 comprises 14 residues. The germline V gene has CDR1 SQVTM and CDR2 ANQGSEA. The CDR3 DNA is TGCAGCGTTGAGTCGGACCCGAACACCGGGGAGCTGTTTTTT. Translating gives CSVESDPNTGELFF.

The sample holds many counts of this clonotype. V is TRBV11-3 and J is TRBJ2-1; D perhaps matches TRBD2 (6 bases). Germline CDR1 and CDR2: SGHNT and YENEEA. V dropped 4 bases and J dropped 10 bases, with 14 bases sitting between them. The CDR3 has 13 amino acids. CDR3 in amino acids: CASSSGSAGEQFF. CDR3 DNA: TGTGCCAGCAGCTCCGGGAGCGCTGGCGAGCAGTTCTTC.

This clonotype was counted at least ten times. The rearrangement uses TRBV12-3 or TRBV12-4 and TRBJ2-5; 7 positions agree with TRBD1. CDR3 size: 15 residues. The V segment lost 5 bases and the J segment 2 bases; nucleotides outside the gene matches: 8. This CDR3 is CASSLTGTEQETQYF. The DNA for the CDR3 is TGTGCCAGCAGTCTTACCGGGACAGAGCAAGAGACCCAGTACTTC.

The CDR3 bases are TGTGCCAGCAGCCAAGACAGCCCAAGAGTTTACGAGCAGTACTTC. It encodes CASSQDSPRVYEQYF. This chain joins TRBV3-1 and TRBJ2-7; D unclear. The CDR3 length is 15 residues. Germline CDR1 and CDR2: LGHDT and YNNKEL (reference sequence). Between the trimmed V and J ends, which lost 0 bases and 4 bases, there was a span of 13 bases.

This clonotype has at least ten counts. The chain couples TRBV29-1 to TRBJ1-5; D is uncertain. With 3 bases removed from V and 4 bases from J, the gap between germline ends came to 10 bases. The CDR3 covers 13 residues. Germline V lookup: CDR1 SQVTM, CDR2 ANQGSEA. The CDR3 protein is CSVDLGWNQPQHF. The DNA of the CDR3 is TGCAGCGTTGATTTGGGGTGGAATCAGCCCCAGCATTTT.

This clonotype came up many times. V gene TRBV29-1 combines with J gene TRBJ2-1; no firm D call. The germline gives CDR1 SQVTM, CDR2 ANQGSEA. V was pared by 6 bases and J by 4 bases, with 19 bases between. The CDR3 totals 15 residues. The CDR3 loop reads CSVHQRAKGYNEQFF. The CDR3 DNA follows: TGCAGCGTCCACCAGCGAGCTAAGGGTTACAATGAGCAGTTCTTC.

The chain recombines TRBV5-1 with TRBJ1-2, with 7 bases lining up with TRBD1. CDR3 size: 14 residues. Looked up from germline, CDR1 is SGHRS and CDR2 is YFSETQ. V trimming: 1 base; J trimming: 3 bases; junction bases outside the gene matches: 3. CDR3 protein: CASSLTGDDYGYTF. The CDR3 nucleotides are TGCGCCAGCAGCTTGACAGGGGATGACTATGGCTACACCTTC. The full variable domain, its missing parts supplied by reference TRBV5-1 and TRBJ1-2, is KAGVTQTPRYLIKTRGQQVTLSCSPISGHRSVSWYQQTPGQGLQFLFEYFSETQRNKGNFPGRFSGRQFSNSRSEMNVSTLELGDSALYLCASSLTGDDYGYTFGSGTRLTVV.

The chain has TRBV2 and TRBJ2-2, with D unresolved. From germline, CDR1 is SNHLY and CDR2 FYNNEI. The CDR3 extends over 15 amino acids. The V gene lost 4 bases and the J gene lost 0 bases, with 9 bases spanning the gap. The CDR3 DNA reads as TGTGCCAGCAGTGGGACCGATACGAACACCGGGGAGCTGTTTTTT. Its translation: CASSGTDTNTGELFF.

This clonotype was counted ten times or more. The chain links TRBV4-3 to TRBJ2-3; a weak D match, TRBD2 (6 bases). Germline CDR1 reads LGHNA; CDR2 reads YSLEER. Trimming stripped 1 base from V and 0 bases from J, with 17 bases between. This CDR3 contains 18 residues. The CDR3 nucleotides are TGCGCCAGCAGCCAAGGTCTGGGGCGGGATCTAAGCACAGATACGCAGTATTTT. This gives the protein CASSQGLGRDLSTDTQYF.

The chain joins TRBV5-6 to TRBJ1-5, with a weak D call TRBD1 (6 bases). The germline CDR1 and CDR2 sequences are SGHDT and YYEEEE. The CDR3 runs 14 residues. V gave up 4 bases and J gave up 4 bases, with 12 bases separating them. This CDR3 is CASSRGQINQPQHF. CDR3 sequence (DNA): TGTGCCAGCAGCCGCGGACAGATTAATCAGCCCCAGCATTTT.

The rearrangement uses TRBV29-1 and TRBJ1-1; tentative D call: TRBD1 (5 bases). Germline V CDR1 and CDR2: SQVTM, ANQGSEA. The CDR3 has 13 amino acids. V was cut by 0 bases and J by 6 bases, with 11 bases left in between. CDR3 bases: TGCAGCGTTGAAGATCGGGGGTCACCTGAAGCTTTCTTT. Amino acids: CSVEDRGSPEAFF.

This clonotype has just a few counts. As DNA, the CDR3 is TGTGCCTGGAGCCCGGGACATAGCACAGATACGCAGTATTTT. It codes for CAWSPGHSTDTQYF. V usage is TRBV30 and J usage is TRBJ2-3; perhaps TRBD1 as D (6 bases). The CDR3 covers 14 residues. Trimming pared 3 bases from V and 0 bases from J, leaving 10 bases between. Germline CDR1 and CDR2: GTSNPN and SVGIG (reference sequence).

The chain is built from TRBV29-1 and TRBJ2-7, with 7 bases lining up with TRBD2. The CDR3 loop spans 15 amino acids. Germline trimming cut 6 bases from V and 0 bases from J; bases unmatched to any gene: 11. Germline V lookup: CDR1 SQVTM, CDR2 ANQGSEA. This CDR3 is CSVDMGEGYSYEQYF. In nucleotides, the CDR3 is TGCAGCGTGGATATGGGGGAGGGATACTCCTACGAGCAGTACTTC.

This clonotype came up a few times. The chain has TRBV12-3 or TRBV12-4 and TRBJ1-5; perhaps TRBD1 as D (5 bases). There are 14 residues in the CDR3. The V end lost 5 bases, the J end lost 1 base, and 9 bases lay between the germline ends. The CDR3 reads CASSPGDSNQPQHF. The CDR3, as DNA: TGTGCCAGCAGTCCGGGGGACAGCAATCAGCCCCAGCATTTT.

V gene TRBV15 combines with J gene TRBJ2-7, with 9 positions matching TRBD2. The V gene end was trimmed by 3 bases and the J gene end by 3 bases; junction bases not matched to a gene: 3. The CDR3 runs to 14 residues. CDR1 and CDR2 from the germline V gene are LNHNV and YYDKDF (reference sequence). The CDR3: CATSSGSGGYEQYF. The CDR3 region has the DNA TGTGCCACCAGCAGTGGTAGCGGGGGCTACGAGCAGTACTTC.

The chain carries TRBV3-1 and TRBJ1-2; 7 bases align to TRBD1. Per germline, CDR1 LGHDT and CDR2 YNNKEL (reference sequence). The trim removed 7 bases at V and 5 bases at J, leaving 10 bases unmatched. The CDR3 extends over 14 amino acids. The CDR3 DNA reads as TGTGCCAGCAACCCCCCCCAGGGGGTTTATGGCTACACCTTC. Amino acid sequence: CASNPPQGVYGYTF. Full variable domain (outside the CDR3, taken from reference TRBV3-1 and TRBJ1-2): DTAVSQTPKYLVTQMGNDKSIKCEQNLGHDTMYWYKQDSKKFLKIMFSYNNKELIINETVPNRFSPKSPDKAHLNLHINSLELGDSAVYFCASNPPQGVYGYTFGSGTRLTVV.